The 28 T cell receptor beta chains in this list originate from one sample, sequenced in a study of T cells expressing NK-cell markers. Reprocessing the 5' RACE reads, TCRdb reports a single entry for every CDR3 protein and omits DNA. Here the sample table reports 350,000 to 400,000 distinct CDR3 sequences. What was sequenced was blood T cells: a sorted CD56 or NKG2C T cell subset, CD4+ or CD8+ T cells, or bulk PBMC T cells (not recorded which). These receptors all stem from a woman aged 45-65 years in good health.

The V and J genes are TRBV29-1 and TRBJ1-2. The CDR3 runs 11 residues. Germline V gene sequence: CDR1 SQVTM, CDR2 ANQGSEA. CDR3 protein: CSVVAGGGYTF.

The chain employs TRBV10-3 and TRBJ2-2. The CDR3 extends over 17 amino acids. Germline CDR1 ENHRY, CDR2 SYGVKD. The CDR3 protein is CAISESNIFQNTGELFF.

The chain recombines TRBV7-9 with TRBJ2-1. Germline V gene lookup returns CDR1 SEHNR and CDR2 FQNEAQ (reference sequence). This CDR3 has 15 amino acids. This CDR3 is CASSLLGTSYNEQFF.

The rearrangement joins TRBV7-3 to TRBJ2-2; TCRdb's D call of TRBD2 is untestable without DNA. The CDR3 runs to 15 residues. The germline V gene has CDR1 SGHTA and CDR2 FQGTGA. The chain's CDR3 is CASSSGQRPAGELFF.

V usage is TRBV20-1 and J usage is TRBJ2-5; there is no DNA to check the TCRdb D call of TRBD1. The CDR3 is made up of 14 amino acids. Germline values: CDR1 DFQATT, CDR2 SNEGSKA (reference sequence). The CDR3 protein is CSARDRNHQETQYF.

V and J are TRBV12-3 or TRBV12-4 and TRBJ2-1; TCRdb's D call, TRBD2, is unchecked because there is no DNA. This CDR3 has 15 residues. CDR3 sequence reads: CASSTLATLANEQFF.

V gene TRBV5-1 combines with J gene TRBJ2-1; TCRdb reports TRBD2, a call that lacks DNA to check it against. CDR1 is SGHRS and CDR2 is YFSETQ in the germline V gene. This CDR3 contains 15 residues. The CDR3 loop is CASGLADLSYNEQFF. Full variable domain (rest looked up from reference TRBV5-1 and TRBJ2-1): KAGVTQTPRYLIKTRGQQVTLSCSPISGHRSVSWYQQTPGQGLQFLFEYFSETQRNKGNFPGRFSGRQFSNSRSEMNVSTLELGDSALYLCASGLADLSYNEQFFGPGTRLTVL.

The CDR3 region is CSASSGQGMMGGYTF. The chain carries TRBV20-1 and TRBJ1-2; there is no DNA to check the TCRdb D call of TRBD1. Per the germline V gene, CDR1 is DFQATT and CDR2 is SNEGSKA (reference sequence). The CDR3 is 15 residues long.

The chain links TRBV3-1 to TRBJ1-4. The CDR3 runs 11 residues. The germline V gene has CDR1 LGHDT and CDR2 YNNKEL (reference sequence). The chain's CDR3 is CASSQFEKLFF.

CDR3 loop: CASSLKTGYAPDGYTF. V is TRBV7-8 and J is TRBJ1-2; TCRdb's D gene call, TRBD1, goes unchecked for lack of DNA. This CDR3 contains 16 residues. CDR1 and CDR2 from the germline V gene are SGHVS and FQNEAQ.

The V call is TRBV7-2, the J call TRBJ2-7; TCRdb calls TRBD2, which cannot be checked without DNA. CDR3 length: 14 residues. Germline CDR1 and CDR2: SGHTA and FQGNSA. The CDR3 sequence: CASSFGTSSFEQYF.

The chain carries TRBV5-6 and TRBJ2-2; the TRBD2 assignment by TCRdb is unverifiable without DNA. The CDR3 has 17 residues. Germline CDR1 reads SGHDT; CDR2 reads YYEEEE. The CDR3 sequence is CASSLASSGANTGELFF.

The chain combines TRBV28 with TRBJ2-4; TCRdb proposes TRBD1, but this gene call is untestable without DNA. Germline CDR1 MDHEN, CDR2 SYDVKM. CDR3 length: 11 amino acids. CDR3 in amino acids: CVSGTDNIQYF.

The chain uses TRBV29-1 and TRBJ2-3; as DNA is missing, the TRBD1 call by TCRdb cannot be tested. Germline loops: CDR1 SQVTM, CDR2 ANQGSEA. The CDR3 totals 11 residues. The CDR3 is CSALQEWRQYF.

This chain uses TRBV3-1 with TRBJ2-3; the TRBD2 assignment by TCRdb is unverifiable without DNA. CDR3 length equals 19 residues. CDR1 and CDR2 from the germline V gene are LGHDT and YNNKEL (reference sequence). CDR3 residues: CASSQEVASGRAVGDTQYF.

The gene calls are TRBV2 and TRBJ2-7; the D call of TRBD2 rests on TCRdb alone, since no DNA is present to check it. Germline CDR1 SNHLY, CDR2 FYNNEI. CDR3 length: 15 residues. CDR3 sequence reads: CASSEAGGEAGGQYF.

This sequence joins TRBV29-1 and TRBJ2-2. The V gene's germline CDR1 is SQVTM and CDR2 ANQGSEA. This CDR3 is built from 12 residues. The CDR3 reads CSVEVRTGELFF.

The rearrangement uses TRBV5-1 and TRBJ1-1; as DNA is missing, the TRBD1 call by TCRdb cannot be tested. CDR1 and CDR2 (germline): SGHRS, YFSETQ. This CDR3 is 15 amino acids long. The CDR3 protein is CASSSTDSWNTEAFF. Drawing the rest from reference TRBV5-1 and TRBJ1-1, the complete variable domain is KAGVTQTPRYLIKTRGQQVTLSCSPISGHRSVSWYQQTPGQGLQFLFEYFSETQRNKGNFPGRFSGRQFSNSRSEMNVSTLELGDSALYLCASSSTDSWNTEAFFGQGTRLTVV.

J is TRBJ2-5 and V is TRBV9; absent DNA, TCRdb's TRBD2 call cannot be checked. Germline V gene data show CDR1 as SGDLS and CDR2 as YYNGEE. CDR3 size: 16 residues. CDR3: CASSARGLAVRETQYF.

This rearrangement joins TRBV14 to TRBJ2-1; the D call of TRBD1 rests on TCRdb alone, since no DNA is present to check it. CDR1 is SGHDN, CDR2 FVKESK, per germline. The CDR3 sequence is 15 residues long. The CDR3 sequence: CASSQGPGPYNEQFF.

The rearrangement joins TRBV5-6 to TRBJ2-7. Germline-derived CDR1 and CDR2 are SGHDT and YYEEEE. CDR3 size: 14 residues. CDR3: CASSSGRWVYEQYF.

The V and J genes are TRBV27 and TRBJ2-7; as DNA is missing, the TRBD1 call by TCRdb cannot be tested. From germline, CDR1 is MNHEY and CDR2 SMNVEV (reference sequence). There are 14 residues in the CDR3. CDR3 region: CASSRTGFRGEQYF.

The V gene is TRBV20-1, the J gene TRBJ2-6; TCRdb lists TRBD1, though no DNA is available to test this call. This CDR3 region has 17 residues. Germline CDR1 and CDR2: DFQATT and SNEGSKA (reference sequence). The chain's CDR3 is CSAREGTGGAGANVLTF.

CDR3 amino acids: CASRFSYEQYF. J is TRBJ2-7 and V is TRBV6-6. The CDR3 sequence is 11 residues long. Germline CDR1 is MNHNY and CDR2 is SVGAGI (reference sequence).

The V and J genes are TRBV2 and TRBJ2-3; TCRdb designates TRBD1, a call that cannot be tested without DNA. The CDR3 loop spans 16 amino acids. Germline assignment: CDR1 SNHLY and CDR2 FYNNEI. CDR3 protein: CAITSGGQMLLDGQYF.

The J gene is TRBJ2-6, the V gene TRBV5-5; TCRdb returns TRBD2, unconfirmable since there is no DNA. This CDR3 comprises 18 residues. The germline V gene has CDR1 SGHKS and CDR2 YYEKEE (reference sequence). This chain's CDR3 is CASSLGSSGSSGANVLTF.

The rearrangement joins TRBV4-2 to TRBJ2-1; checking the TCRdb D call of TRBD2 is not possible without DNA. Germline-derived CDR1 and CDR2 are LGHNA and YNFKEQ. CDR3 length equals 17 residues. CDR3 loop: CASRPRASGRADNEQFF.

The chain carries TRBV27 and TRBJ2-1; the TCRdb call, TRBD2, lacks DNA for checking. Looked up from germline, CDR1 is MNHEY and CDR2 is SMNVEV (reference sequence). The CDR3 length is 15 residues. The CDR3 protein is CASTPQTSRIYEQFF.